Listed below are T cell receptor beta chains from one sample, sequenced in a study of post-analysis software for immune sequencing data. TCRdb reanalysed the PCR reads using MiXCR and keeps one entry per CDR3 protein. The data hold some 700,000 distinct CDR3 sequences, with about 60% observed a single time. Sequences were obtained from blood. These receptors were collected from a girl aged 2-9 years with multiple sclerosis. Both conserved end residues are part of each CDR3. The D gene is left open where the match is weak. Clone size is stated in some rows and not others, as once, few, many or a class when expanded.

D: .; J: TRBJ1-2; size: .; V: TRBV6-5; CDR3: CASSYSAGLGYGYTF; DNA: TGTGCCAGCAGTTACTCGGCGGGGCTGGGGTATGGCTACACCTTC
D: .; J: TRBJ1-2; size: .; V: TRBV28; CDR3: CASSTQTVPYGYTF; DNA: TGTGCCAGCAGTACCCAGACAGTGCCCTATGGCTACACCTTC
D: .; J: TRBJ1-1; size: .; V: TRBV29-1; CDR3: CSVVPGLSYSATEAFF; DNA: TGCAGCGTTGTTCCGGGGTTGAGTTATTCGGCCACTGAAGCTTTCTTT
D: TRBD1; J: TRBJ2-2; size: .; V: TRBV6-1; CDR3: CASSALGTGATGELFF; DNA: TGTGCCAGCAGCGCCCTCGGGACAGGAGCCACCGGGGAGCTGTTTTTT
D: TRBD1; J: TRBJ2-5; size: few; V: TRBV7-9; CDR3: CASSSAGGQGVAETQYF; DNA: TGTGCCAGCAGCTCCGCAGGGGGCCAGGGTGTTGCAGAGACCCAGTACTTC
D: TRBD2; J: TRBJ2-5; size: .; V: TRBV6-5; CDR3: CASSNLLAGGQETQYF; DNA: TGTGCCAGCAGTAATCTACTAGCGGGGGGGCAAGAGACCCAGTACTTC
D: .; J: TRBJ2-1; size: few; V: TRBV3-1; CDR3: CASRLGRSYNEQFF; DNA: TGTGCCAGCAGGTTAGGGAGAAGCTACAATGAGCAGTTCTTC
D: .; J: TRBJ2-7; size: .; V: TRBV20-1; CDR3: CSARDWRPSYEQYF; DNA: TGCAGTGCTAGAGATTGGCGGCCTTCCTACGAGCAGTACTTC
D: TRBD2; J: TRBJ2-7; size: few; V: TRBV6-2/TRBV6-3; CDR3: CASNSGRSGVTQYF; DNA: TGTGCCAGCAACTCCGGGCGTAGCGGGGTTACCCAGTACTTC
D: TRBD1; J: TRBJ1-2; size: .; V: TRBV4-3; CDR3: CASSRDISGTANYGYTF; DNA: TGCGCCAGCAGCCGAGATATAAGCGGGACAGCTAACTATGGCTACACCTTC
D: TRBD1; J: TRBJ2-3; size: .; V: TRBV5-1; CDR3: CASSLWGQSPDTQYF; DNA: TGCGCCAGCAGCTTGTGGGGACAGAGCCCAGATACGCAGTATTTT
D: .; J: TRBJ2-3; size: .; V: TRBV3-1; CDR3: CASSLNPGSTQYF; DNA: TGTGCCAGCAGCCTAAACCCAGGGTCTACGCAGTATTTT
D: TRBD1; J: TRBJ1-2; size: .; V: TRBV5-1; CDR3: CASSLGTGANRGYTF; DNA: TGCGCCAGCAGCTTGGGGACAGGGGCCAATCGTGGCTACACCTTC
D: TRBD1; J: TRBJ2-3; size: once; V: TRBV20-1; CDR3: CSAPFGTGVITDTQYF; DNA: TGCAGTGCCCCCTTCGGGACAGGGGTAATCACAGATACGCAGTATTTT
D: TRBD1; J: TRBJ1-2; size: few; V: TRBV5-1; CDR3: CASSYGTGDRNGYTF; DNA: TGCGCCAGCAGCTACGGGACAGGGGACAGAAATGGCTACACCTTC
D: .; J: TRBJ2-3; size: few; V: TRBV10-3; CDR3: CAISPISTDTQYF; DNA: TGTGCCATCAGTCCGATCAGCACAGATACGCAGTATTTT